This T cell receptor (beta chain) comes out of a study of T-cell reconstitution after alpha-beta-depleted transplantation in children. This clonotype was counted ten times or more. Its specificity is not known. Study observations and caveats: Elevated TCRbeta diversity at day 60 was traced, in some patients, to surviving recipient T cells and thymic progenitors. Among T cells one year after transplant, newly produced cells accounted for most counts and diversity.

V dropped 4 bases and J dropped 3 bases, with 19 bases sitting between them. The CDR3 length is 17 residues. CDR1 and CDR2 (germline): MDHEN, SYDVKM. Unique molecular identifiers were incorporated when the TCRbeta library was constructed. A single record per CDR3 protein comes from TCRdb applying MiXCR to the PCR reads. Of about 600,000 distinct CDR3 sequences listed, roughly 23% are singletons. J is TRBJ1-5 and V is TRBV28, with a weak D call TRBD1 (5 bases). This TCR derives from a boy under two years old who had a stem cell transplant for acute myeloid leukemia, so the T cells may come from the graft donor. This sample comprised PBMCs, mostly from graft donor cells, obtained 360 days after TCRalphabeta/CD19-depleted stem cell transplant. The CDR3 sequence is CASSSLRRGRFNQPQHF. Written as DNA, the CDR3 is TGTGCCAGCAGTTCCCTTAGGAGGGGACGATTCAATCAGCCCCAGCATTTT.